This T cell receptor (beta chain) is from a study of cytomegalovirus exposure and HLA in healthy donors. Researchers ran the PCR with 60 Vbeta and 13 Jbeta primers. TCRdb's table, derived via immunoSEQ multiplex PCR, lists solely in-frame clones and lacks some. The sample carries some 130,000 clones, 65% to 85% recorded once. Germline CDR1 reads MNHEY; CDR2 reads SVGAGI. J was trimmed by 7 bases and V by 9 bases; bases with no gene match: 8. This CDR3 spans 12 amino acids. Sequenced material: PBMCs. The TCR was taken from a man in his fifties or sixties in good health and CMV-seronegative. The chain uses TRBV6-5 and TRBJ1-2; 7 nucleotides align to TRBD1. Here the CDR3 reads CASSTGERGYTF. The CDR3 region has the DNA TGTGCCAGTAGTACAGGGGAACGTGGCTACACCTTC.